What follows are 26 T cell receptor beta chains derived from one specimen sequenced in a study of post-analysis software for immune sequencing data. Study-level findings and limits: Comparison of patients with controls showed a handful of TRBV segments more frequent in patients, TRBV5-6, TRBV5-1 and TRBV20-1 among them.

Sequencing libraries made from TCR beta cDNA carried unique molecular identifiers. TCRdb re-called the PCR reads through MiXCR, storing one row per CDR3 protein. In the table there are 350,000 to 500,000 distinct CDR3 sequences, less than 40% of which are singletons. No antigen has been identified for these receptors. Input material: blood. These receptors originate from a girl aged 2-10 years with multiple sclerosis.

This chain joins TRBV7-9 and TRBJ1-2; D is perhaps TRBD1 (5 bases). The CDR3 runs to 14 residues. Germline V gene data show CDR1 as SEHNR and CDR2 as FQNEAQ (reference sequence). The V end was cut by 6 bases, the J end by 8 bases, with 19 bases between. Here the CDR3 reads CASSWWRGVSGYTF. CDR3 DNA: TGTGCCAGCAGTTGGTGGAGGGGCGTTAGCGGCTACACCTTC.

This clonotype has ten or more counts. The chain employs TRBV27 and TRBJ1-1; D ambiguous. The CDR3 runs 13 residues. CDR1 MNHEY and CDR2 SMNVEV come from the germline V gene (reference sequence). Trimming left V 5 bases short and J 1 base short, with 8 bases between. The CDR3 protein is CASSLIGNTEAFF. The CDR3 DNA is TGTGCCAGCAGTCTAATCGGGAACACTGAAGCTTTCTTT.

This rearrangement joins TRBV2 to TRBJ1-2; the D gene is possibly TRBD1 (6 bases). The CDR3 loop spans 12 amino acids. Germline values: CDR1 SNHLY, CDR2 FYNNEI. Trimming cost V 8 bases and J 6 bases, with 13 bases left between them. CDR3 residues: CASGRGAHGYTF. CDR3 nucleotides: TGTGCCAGCGGTCGGGGGGCCCATGGCTACACCTTC.

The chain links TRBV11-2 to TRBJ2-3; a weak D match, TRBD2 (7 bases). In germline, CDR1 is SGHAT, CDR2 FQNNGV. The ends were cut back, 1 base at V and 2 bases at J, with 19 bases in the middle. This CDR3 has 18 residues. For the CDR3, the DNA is TGTGCCAGCAGCTTAGGTCTGCCGGGGGGCGTCTCCACAGATACGCAGTATTTT. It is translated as CASSLGLPGGVSTDTQYF.

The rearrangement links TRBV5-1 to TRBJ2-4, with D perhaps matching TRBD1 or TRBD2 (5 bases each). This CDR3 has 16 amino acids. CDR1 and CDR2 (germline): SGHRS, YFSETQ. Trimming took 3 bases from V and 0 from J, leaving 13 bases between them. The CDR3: CASSSEPGTAKNIQYF. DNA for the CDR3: TGCGCCAGCAGCTCGGAACCCGGGACAGCCAAAAACATTCAGTACTTC.

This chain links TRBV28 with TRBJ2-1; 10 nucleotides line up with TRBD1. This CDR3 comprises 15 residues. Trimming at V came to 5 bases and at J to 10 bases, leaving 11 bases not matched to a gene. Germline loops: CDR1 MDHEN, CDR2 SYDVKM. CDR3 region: CASSAPGQGQYEQFF. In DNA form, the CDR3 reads TGTGCCAGCAGTGCTCCGGGACAGGGGCAGTACGAGCAGTTCTTC.

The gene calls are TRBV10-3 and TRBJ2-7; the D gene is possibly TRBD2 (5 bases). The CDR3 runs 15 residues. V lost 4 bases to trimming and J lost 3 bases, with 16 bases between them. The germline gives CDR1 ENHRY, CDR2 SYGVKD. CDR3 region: CAISGEGEVHYEQYF. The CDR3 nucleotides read TGTGCCATCAGTGGCGAGGGTGAAGTCCACTACGAGCAGTACTTC.

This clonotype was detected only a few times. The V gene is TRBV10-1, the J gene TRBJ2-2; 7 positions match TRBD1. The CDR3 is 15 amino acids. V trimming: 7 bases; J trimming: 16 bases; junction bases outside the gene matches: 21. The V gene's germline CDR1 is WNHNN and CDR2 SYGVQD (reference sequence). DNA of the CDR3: TGCGCCAGCACGGGACAGCCGCGAACACCGGGGAGCTGGTTTTTT. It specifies CASTGQPRTPGSWFF.

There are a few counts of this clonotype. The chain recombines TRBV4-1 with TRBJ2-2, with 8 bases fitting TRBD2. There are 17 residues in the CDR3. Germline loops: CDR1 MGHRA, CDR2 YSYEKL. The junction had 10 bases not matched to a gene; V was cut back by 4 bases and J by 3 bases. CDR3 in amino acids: CASSPPVAGRDTGELFF. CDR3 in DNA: TGCGCCAGCAGCCCTCCTGTAGCGGGGCGGGACACCGGGGAGCTGTTTTTT.

The CDR3 DNA sequence: TGCGCCAGCAGCCAGACCGGCTTAGCGGGAGGGTACACAGATACGCAGTATTTT. Amino acid sequence: CASSQTGLAGGYTDTQYF. This rearrangement joins TRBV4-3 to TRBJ2-3, with 11 bases that match TRBD2. The trim removed 3 bases at V and 2 bases at J, leaving 10 bases unmatched. The CDR3 sequence is 18 residues long. The germline V gene has CDR1 LGHNA and CDR2 YSLEER.

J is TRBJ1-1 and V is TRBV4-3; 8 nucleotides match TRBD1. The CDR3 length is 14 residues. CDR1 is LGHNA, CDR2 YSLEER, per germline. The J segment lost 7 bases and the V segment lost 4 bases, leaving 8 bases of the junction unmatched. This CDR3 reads CASSRVGQGDEAFF. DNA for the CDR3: TGCGCCAGCAGCCGAGTTGGACAGGGTGATGAAGCTTTCTTT.

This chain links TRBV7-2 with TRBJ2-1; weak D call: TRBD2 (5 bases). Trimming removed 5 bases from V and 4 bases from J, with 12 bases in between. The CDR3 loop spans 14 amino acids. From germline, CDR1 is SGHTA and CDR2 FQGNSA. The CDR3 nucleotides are TGTGCCAGCAGCCCCGGACTGGAGTACAATGAGCAGTTCTTC. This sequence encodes CASSPGLEYNEQFF. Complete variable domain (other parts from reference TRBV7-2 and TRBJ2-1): GAGVSQSPSNKVTEKGKDVELRCDPISGHTALYWYRQSLGQGLEFLIYFQGNSAPDKSGLPSDRFSAERTGGSVSTLTIQRTQQEDSAVYLCASSPGLEYNEQFFGPGTRLTVL.

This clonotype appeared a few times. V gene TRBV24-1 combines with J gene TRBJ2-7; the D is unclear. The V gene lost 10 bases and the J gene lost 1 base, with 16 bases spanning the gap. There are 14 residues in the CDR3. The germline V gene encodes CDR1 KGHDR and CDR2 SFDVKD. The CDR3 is CATQQDGVSYEQYF. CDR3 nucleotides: TGTGCCACGCAACAAGATGGGGTGTCCTACGAGCAGTACTTC.

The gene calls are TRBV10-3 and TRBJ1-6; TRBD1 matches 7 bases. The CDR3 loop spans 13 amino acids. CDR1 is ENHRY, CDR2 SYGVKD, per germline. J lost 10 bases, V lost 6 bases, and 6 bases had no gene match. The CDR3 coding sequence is TGTGCCATCAGCCGGGACAGCGGGTCACCCCTCCACTTT. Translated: CAISRDSGSPLHF.

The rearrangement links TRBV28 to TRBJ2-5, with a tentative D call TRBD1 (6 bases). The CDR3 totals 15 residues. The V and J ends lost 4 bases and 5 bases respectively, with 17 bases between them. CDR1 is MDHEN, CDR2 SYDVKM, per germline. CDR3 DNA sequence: TGTGCCAGCAGTTACCCCGGGCAGGGGAAGGAGACCCAGTACTTC. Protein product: CASSYPGQGKETQYF.

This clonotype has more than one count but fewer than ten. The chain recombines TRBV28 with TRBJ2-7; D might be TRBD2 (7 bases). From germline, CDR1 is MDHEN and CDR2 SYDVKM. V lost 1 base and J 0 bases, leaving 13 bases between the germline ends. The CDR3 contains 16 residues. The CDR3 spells CASSLYGGGASYEQYF. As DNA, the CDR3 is TGTGCCAGCAGTTTATATGGAGGGGGGGCCTCCTACGAGCAGTACTTC.

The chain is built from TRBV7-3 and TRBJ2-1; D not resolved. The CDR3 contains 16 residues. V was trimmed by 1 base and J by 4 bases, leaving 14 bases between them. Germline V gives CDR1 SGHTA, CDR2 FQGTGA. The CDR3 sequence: CASSLNGGPIYNEQFF. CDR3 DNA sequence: TGTGCCAGCAGCTTAAATGGCGGACCCATTTACAATGAGCAGTTCTTC.

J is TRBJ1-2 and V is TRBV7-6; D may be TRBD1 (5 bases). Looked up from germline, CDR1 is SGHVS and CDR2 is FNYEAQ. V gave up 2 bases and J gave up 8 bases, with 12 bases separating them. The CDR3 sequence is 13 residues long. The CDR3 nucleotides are TGTGCCAGCAGCTTATGGGACCTTGGGGGCTACACCTTC. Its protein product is CASSLWDLGGYTF.

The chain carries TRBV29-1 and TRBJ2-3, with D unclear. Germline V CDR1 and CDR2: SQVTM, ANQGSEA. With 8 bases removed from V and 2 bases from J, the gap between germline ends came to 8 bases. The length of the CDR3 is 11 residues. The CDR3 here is CSSRFTDTQYF. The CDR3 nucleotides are TGCAGCTCCAGGTTCACAGATACGCAGTATTTT.

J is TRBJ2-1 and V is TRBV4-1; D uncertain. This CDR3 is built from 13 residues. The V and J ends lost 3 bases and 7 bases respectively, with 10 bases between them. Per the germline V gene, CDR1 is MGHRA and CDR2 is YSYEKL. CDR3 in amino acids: CASSHWRLNEQFF. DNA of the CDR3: TGCGCCAGCAGCCACTGGCGACTTAATGAGCAGTTCTTC.

As DNA, the CDR3 is TGTGCCAGCAGTTCCCGCCCTACGACAGGCCAGCAGTACTTC. Translation: CASSSRPTTGQQYF. The chain employs TRBV27 and TRBJ2-5; a weak D match, TRBD1 (6 bases). CDR3 length: 14 amino acids. Germline CDR1 and CDR2: MNHEY and SMNVEV (reference sequence). V shed 4 bases and J shed 11 bases, with 20 bases lying between them.

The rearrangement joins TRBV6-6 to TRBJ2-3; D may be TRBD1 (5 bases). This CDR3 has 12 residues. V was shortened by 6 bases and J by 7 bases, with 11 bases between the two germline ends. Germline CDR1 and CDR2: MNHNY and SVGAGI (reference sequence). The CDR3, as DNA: TGTGCCAGCAGCCAGGGCGCCAATACGCAGTATTTT. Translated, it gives CASSQGANTQYF.

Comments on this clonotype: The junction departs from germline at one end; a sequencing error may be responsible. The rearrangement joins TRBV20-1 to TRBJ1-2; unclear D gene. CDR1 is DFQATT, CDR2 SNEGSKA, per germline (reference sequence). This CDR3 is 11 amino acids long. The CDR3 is CSARTNHGYTF. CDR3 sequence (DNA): TGCAGTGCGCGGACTAACCATGGCTACACCTTC.

CDR3 in amino acids: CASTAGDQPQHF. The CDR3, as DNA: TGTGCCAGCACCGCCGGGGATCAGCCCCAGCATTTT. The rearrangement links TRBV12-3 or TRBV12-4 to TRBJ1-5; D remains unclear. The V end was cut by 7 bases, the J end by 5 bases, with 9 bases between. The CDR3 totals 12 residues.

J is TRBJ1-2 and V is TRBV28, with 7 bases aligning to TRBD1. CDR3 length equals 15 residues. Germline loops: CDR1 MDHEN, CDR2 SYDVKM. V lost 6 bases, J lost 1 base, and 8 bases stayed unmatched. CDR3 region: CASRGQGVYNYGYTF. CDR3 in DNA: TGTGCCAGCAGGGGGCAGGGGGTTTATAACTATGGCTACACCTTC.

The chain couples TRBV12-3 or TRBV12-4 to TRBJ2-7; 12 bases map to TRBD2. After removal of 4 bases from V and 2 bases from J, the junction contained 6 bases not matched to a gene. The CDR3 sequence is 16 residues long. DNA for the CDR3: TGTGCCAGCAGTTCACGACTAGCGGGAGTACCCTACGAGCAGTACTTC. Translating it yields CASSSRLAGVPYEQYF.